This TCR beta chain was recovered during a study of T cell changes during pregnancy in multiple sclerosis. This clone was seen only a few times. Produced via immunoSEQ multiplex PCR; TCRdb's table is partial and in-frame only. In the table there are 81,000 or so clones, 91% of which are singletons. CDR3 length: 12 residues. Germline V gene lookup returns CDR1 LNHDA and CDR2 SQIVND (reference sequence). V lost 4 bases to trimming and J lost 11 bases; unmatched junction nucleotides: 7. The V and J genes are TRBV19 and TRBJ1-1; 7 positions match TRBD1. The clonotype comes from a female donor in good health, serving as a control in a pregnancy study. Some clones in this sample may be carry-over from other donors' samples. The material was PBMCs, obtained in the first trimester of pregnancy. CDR3 in DNA: TGTGCCAGTAGTAACAGGGACAGTCGGGCTTTCTTT. Amino acids: CASSNRDSRAFF.